Shown below are 8 T cell receptor beta chains from a single sample sequenced in a study of T cells in Graves' hyperthyroidism and ophthalmopathy. What was amplified from RNA transcripts were TCR beta CDR3 regions. A set of HTBI primers served as the primers for a first-round RT-PCR of the TCR CDR3. TCRdb recomputed calls from the multiplex PCR reads with MiXCR, one row per CDR3 protein. The table has under 350,000 distinct CDR3 sequences, around 20% seen once. The source material was blood. These receptors all stem from a woman between 45 and 60 years old with Graves' hyperthyroidism.

Many counts were recorded for this clonotype. The chain recombines TRBV5-8 with TRBJ2-1, with 12 nucleotides matching TRBD2. The V segment lost 9 bases and the J segment 10 bases; nucleotides outside the gene matches: 2. The CDR3 is 11 amino acids. Germline V gene data show CDR1 as SGHTS and CDR2 as YDEGEE. CDR3 protein: CATLAGGEQFF. The DNA of the CDR3 is TGTGCCACCCTAGCGGGAGGGGAGCAGTTCTTC.

The CDR3 coding sequence is TGTGCCATCAGTGACGCGAACACCGGGGAGCTGTTTTTT. Translating gives CAISDANTGELFF. V gene TRBV10-3 combines with J gene TRBJ2-2; D is unresolved. The V gene lost 3 bases and the J gene lost 0 bases, with 2 bases spanning the gap. Germline V gene sequence: CDR1 ENHRY, CDR2 SYGVKD. The CDR3 totals 13 residues.

This clonotype was counted at least ten times. This chain connects TRBV7-8 to TRBJ1-5; 7 bases are a match to TRBD1. The CDR3 has 16 residues. Germline trimming cut 1 base from V and 5 bases from J; bases unmatched to any gene: 8. Germline assignment: CDR1 SGHVS and CDR2 FQNEAQ. CDR3 coding DNA: TGTGCCAGCAGCTTAGGCACGGGACAGCTCCATCAGCCCCAGCATTTT. Protein product: CASSLGTGQLHQPQHF.

This clonotype was recorded many times. The chain combines TRBV30 with TRBJ1-1, with D maybe TRBD1 (6 bases). CDR3 length: 16 amino acids. Germline loops: CDR1 GTSNPN, CDR2 SVGIG (reference sequence). Trimming removed 2 bases at V and 0 bases at J, with 16 bases between. The CDR3 DNA reads as TGTGCCTGGAGTCGAGGGGGGCCGGCGGTGAACACTGAAGCTTTCTTT. It specifies CAWSRGGPAVNTEAFF.

This clonotype was observed many times. This sequence joins TRBV9 and TRBJ2-2; 10 bases agree with TRBD2. The CDR3 has 15 residues. With V trimmed by 4 bases and J by 6 bases, 6 bases remained unmatched. Germline V gene sequence: CDR1 SGDLS, CDR2 YYNGEE. The DNA of the CDR3 is TGTGCCAGCAGCCCAAGCGGGAGGGGCGCCGGGGAGCTGTTTTTT. Protein: CASSPSGRGAGELFF.

At least ten counts were recorded for this clonotype. The DNA for the CDR3 is TGTGCCAGTAGTATAGTAGGGGGAGAGACCCAGTACTTC. Translation gives CASSIVGGETQYF. The V call is TRBV19, the J call TRBJ2-5, with D possibly TRBD1 on 6 matching bases. Per the germline V gene, CDR1 is LNHDA and CDR2 is SQIVND (reference sequence). V was shortened by 1 base and J by 4 bases, with 7 bases between the two germline ends. The CDR3 is 13 residues long.

This rearrangement joins TRBV7-9 to TRBJ2-2, with D tentatively TRBD2 (6 bases). Per germline, CDR1 SEHNR and CDR2 FQNEAQ (reference sequence). The ends were cut back, 5 bases at V and 5 bases at J, with 12 bases in the middle. The CDR3 is 14 residues long. The CDR3 bases are TGTGCCAGCAGCCGGGAGTTGGGAACCGGGGAGCTGTTTTTT. Encoded protein: CASSRELGTGELFF. Based on the CDR3 plus reference TRBV7-9 and TRBJ2-2, the full variable domain is DTGVSQNPRHKITKRGQNVTFRCDPISEHNRLYWYRQTLGQGPEFLTYFQNEAQLEKSRLLSDRFSAERPKGSFSTLEIQRTEQGDSAMYLCASSRELGTGELFFGEGSRLTVL.

Only a few counts were recorded for this clonotype. The chain joins TRBV3-1 to TRBJ1-2; no clear D. The CDR3 sequence is 12 residues long. Between the trimmed V and J ends, which lost 0 bases and 7 bases, there was a span of 6 bases. Germline lookup yields CDR1 LGHDT and CDR2 YNNKEL (reference sequence). CDR3 amino acids: CASSQDWGGYTF. The CDR3 bases are TGTGCCAGCAGCCAAGATTGGGGTGGCTACACCTTC. Supplemented by reference TRBV3-1 and TRBJ1-2, the full variable domain reads DTAVSQTPKYLVTQMGNDKSIKCEQNLGHDTMYWYKQDSKKFLKIMFSYNNKELIINETVPNRFSPKSPDKAHLNLHINSLELGDSAVYFCASSQDWGGYTFGSGTRLTVV.